This record concerns one TCR beta chain sequence. These data are taken from a study of blood T cell repertoires in COVID-19. For the study at large: PBMCs, B-cell-depleted T cells, or T cells were the source of the cDNA or gDNA that made up the material.

Original methodology: Reference gene primer amplification gave estimated nucleated cell counts. The protocol was immunoSEQ multiplex PCR, while the TCRdb copy is restricted to in-frame clones and leaves out a portion. V, J and clone size are taken as reported in that table, and D and trimming were inferred from the DNA itself. The table lists some 42,000 clones, around 89% of them singletons. Germline CDR1 and CDR2: SGHRS and YFSETQ. Trimming removed 0 bases from V and 4 bases from J; junction bases left unmatched: 5. The CDR3 sequence is 15 residues long. The rearrangement joins TRBV5-1 to TRBJ1-2; TRBD1 agrees at 8 bases. The sample was peripheral blood. The receptor was isolated from a human donor in a cohort sampled during active COVID-19. The DNA of the CDR3 is TGCGCCAGCAGCTTGGATGGGACAGGACCCTATGGCTACACCTTC. The encoded protein is CASSLDGTGPYGYTF.